This T cell receptor beta chain was recovered during a study of T cell changes during pregnancy in multiple sclerosis. The CDR3 totals 14 residues. From germline, CDR1 is SGHRS and CDR2 YFSETQ. The junction had 2 bases not matched to a gene; V was cut back by 4 bases and J by 2 bases. TCRdb's table, derived via immunoSEQ multiplex PCR, lists solely in-frame clones and lacks some. In the table there are about 44,000 clones, approximately 90% of which are singletons. V usage is TRBV5-1 and J usage is TRBJ2-7, with TRBD2 identical over 11 bases. The receptor's source is a female donor with multiple sclerosis, enrolled in a pregnancy study. Sequenced material: CD4+ T cells from peripheral blood mononuclear cells, taken after pregnancy. CDR3 amino acids: CASSPTSGTYEQYF. CDR3 in DNA: TGCGCCAGCAGCCCGACTAGCGGGACCTACGAGCAGTACTTC. The full variable domain, completed using reference TRBV5-1 and TRBJ2-7, is KAGVTQTPRYLIKTRGQQVTLSCSPISGHRSVSWYQQTPGQGLQFLFEYFSETQRNKGNFPGRFSGRQFSNSRSEMNVSTLELGDSALYLCASSPTSGTYEQYFGPGTRLTVT.